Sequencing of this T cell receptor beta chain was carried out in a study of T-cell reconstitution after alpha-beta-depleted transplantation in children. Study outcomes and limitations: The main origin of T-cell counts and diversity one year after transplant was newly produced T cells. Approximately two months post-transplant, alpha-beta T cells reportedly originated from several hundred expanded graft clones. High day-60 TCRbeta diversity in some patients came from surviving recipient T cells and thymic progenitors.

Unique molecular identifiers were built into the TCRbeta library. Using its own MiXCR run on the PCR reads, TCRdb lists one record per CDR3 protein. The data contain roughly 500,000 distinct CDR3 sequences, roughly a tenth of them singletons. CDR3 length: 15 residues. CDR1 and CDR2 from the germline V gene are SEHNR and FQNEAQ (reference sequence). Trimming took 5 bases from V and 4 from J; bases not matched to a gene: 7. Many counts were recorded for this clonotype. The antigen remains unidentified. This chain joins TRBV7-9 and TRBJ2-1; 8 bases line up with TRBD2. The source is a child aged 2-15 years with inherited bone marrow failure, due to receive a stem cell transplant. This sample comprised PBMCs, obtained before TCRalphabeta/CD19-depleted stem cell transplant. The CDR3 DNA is TGTGCCAGCAGCCGCCGGGAGGGAGCATACAATGAGCAGTTCTTC. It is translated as CASSRREGAYNEQFF.